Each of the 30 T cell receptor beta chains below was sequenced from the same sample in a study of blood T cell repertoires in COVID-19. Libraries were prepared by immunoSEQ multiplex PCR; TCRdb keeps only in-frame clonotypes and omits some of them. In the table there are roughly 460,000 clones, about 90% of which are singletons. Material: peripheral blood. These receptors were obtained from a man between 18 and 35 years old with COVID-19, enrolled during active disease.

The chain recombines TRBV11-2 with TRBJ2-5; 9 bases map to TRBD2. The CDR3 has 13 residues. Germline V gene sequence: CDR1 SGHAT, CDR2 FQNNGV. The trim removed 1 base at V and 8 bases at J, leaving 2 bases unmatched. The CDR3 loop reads CASSLARGGTQYF. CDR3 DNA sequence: TGTGCCAGCAGCTTAGCGCGGGGGGGAACCCAGTACTTC.

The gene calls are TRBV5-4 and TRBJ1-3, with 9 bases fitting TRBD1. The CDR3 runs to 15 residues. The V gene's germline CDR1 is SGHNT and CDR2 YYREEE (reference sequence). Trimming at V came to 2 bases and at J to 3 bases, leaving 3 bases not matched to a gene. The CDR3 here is CASSLQGAYGNTIYF. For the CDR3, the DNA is TGTGCCAGCAGCTTACAGGGGGCTTATGGAAACACCATATATTTT. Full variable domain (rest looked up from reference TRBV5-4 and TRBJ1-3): ETGVTQSPTHLIKTRGQQVTLRCSSQSGHNTVSWYQQALGQGPQFIFQYYREEENGRGNFPPRFSGLQFPNYSSELNVNALELDDSALYLCASSLQGAYGNTIYFGEGSWLTVV.

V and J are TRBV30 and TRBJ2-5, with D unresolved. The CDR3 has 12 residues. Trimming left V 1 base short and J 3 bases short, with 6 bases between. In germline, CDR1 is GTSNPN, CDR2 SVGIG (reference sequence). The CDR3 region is CAWSELEETQYF. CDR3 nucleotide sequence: TGTGCCTGGAGTGAGCTAGAAGAGACCCAGTACTTC.

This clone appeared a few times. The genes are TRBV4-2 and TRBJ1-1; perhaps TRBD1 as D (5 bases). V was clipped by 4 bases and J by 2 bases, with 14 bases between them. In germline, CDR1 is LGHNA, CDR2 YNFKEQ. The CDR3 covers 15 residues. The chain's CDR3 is CASSRAQGYNTEAFF. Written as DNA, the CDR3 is TGTGCCAGCAGCCGCGCCCAGGGCTACAACACTGAAGCTTTCTTT.

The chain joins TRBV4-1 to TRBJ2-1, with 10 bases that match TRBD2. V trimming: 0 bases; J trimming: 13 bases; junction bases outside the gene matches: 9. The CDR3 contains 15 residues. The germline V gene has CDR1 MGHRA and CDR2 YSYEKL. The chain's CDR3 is CASSQDSLAGVVQFF. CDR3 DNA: TGCGCCAGCAGCCAAGATAGCCTAGCGGGAGTGGTTCAGTTCTTC.

CDR3 coding DNA: TGTGCCAGCAGCTTGAGACCAGGGCCTATATCTGGGGCCAACGTCCTGACTTTC. It codes for CASSLRPGPISGANVLTF. The J gene is TRBJ2-6, the V gene TRBV7-9; D possibly corresponds to TRBD1 (5 bases). V lost 3 bases to trimming and J lost 1 base, with 16 bases between them. Germline CDR1 is SEHNR and CDR2 is FQNEAQ (reference sequence). This CDR3 region has 18 residues.

Here the CDR3 reads CASRESGNSYNEQFF. The CDR3 DNA reads as TGTGCCAGTAGAGAGAGCGGGAACTCCTACAATGAGCAGTTCTTC. The chain uses TRBV19 and TRBJ2-1, with 7 bases aligning to TRBD2. The CDR3 runs to 15 residues. V was clipped by 6 bases and J by 0 bases; unmatched bases: 5. Germline loops: CDR1 LNHDA, CDR2 SQIVND (reference sequence).

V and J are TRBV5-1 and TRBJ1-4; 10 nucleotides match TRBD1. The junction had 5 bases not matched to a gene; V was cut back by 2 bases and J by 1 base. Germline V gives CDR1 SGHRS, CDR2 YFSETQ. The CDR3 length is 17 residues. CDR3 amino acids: CASSFGDRGLTNEKLFF. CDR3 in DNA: TGCGCCAGCAGCTTTGGGGACAGGGGATTAACTAATGAAAAACTGTTTTTT. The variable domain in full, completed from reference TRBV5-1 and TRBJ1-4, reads KAGVTQTPRYLIKTRGQQVTLSCSPISGHRSVSWYQQTPGQGLQFLFEYFSETQRNKGNFPGRFSGRQFSNSRSEMNVSTLELGDSALYLCASSFGDRGLTNEKLFFGSGTQLSVL.

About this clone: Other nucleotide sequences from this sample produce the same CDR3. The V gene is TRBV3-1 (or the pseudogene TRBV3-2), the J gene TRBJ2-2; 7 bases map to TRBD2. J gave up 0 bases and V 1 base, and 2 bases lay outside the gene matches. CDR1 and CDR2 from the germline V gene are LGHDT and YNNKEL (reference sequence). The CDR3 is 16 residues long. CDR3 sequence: CASSQGGGSNTGELFF. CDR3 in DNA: TGTGCCAGCAGCCAAGGGGGAGGGTCGAACACCGGGGAGCTGTTTTTT.

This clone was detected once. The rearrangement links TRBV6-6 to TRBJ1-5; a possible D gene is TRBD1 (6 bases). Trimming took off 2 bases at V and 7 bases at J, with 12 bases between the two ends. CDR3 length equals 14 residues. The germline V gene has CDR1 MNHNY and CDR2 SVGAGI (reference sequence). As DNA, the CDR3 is TGTGCCAGCAGTTACGGCGCAGGGGAACAGCCCCAGCATTTT. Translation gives CASSYGAGEQPQHF.

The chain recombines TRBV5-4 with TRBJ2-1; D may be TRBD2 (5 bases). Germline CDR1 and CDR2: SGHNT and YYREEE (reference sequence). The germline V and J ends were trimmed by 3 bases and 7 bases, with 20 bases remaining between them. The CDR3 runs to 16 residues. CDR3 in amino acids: CASSWSRVSPGNEQFF. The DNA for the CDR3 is TGTGCCAGCAGCTGGAGCCGGGTCTCCCCGGGGAATGAGCAGTTCTTC.

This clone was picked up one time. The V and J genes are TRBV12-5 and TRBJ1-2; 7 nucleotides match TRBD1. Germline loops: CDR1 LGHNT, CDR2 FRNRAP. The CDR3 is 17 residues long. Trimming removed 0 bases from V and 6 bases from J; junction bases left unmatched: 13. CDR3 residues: CASGLVTRGRGYDGYTF. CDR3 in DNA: TGTGCTAGTGGTTTGGTAACCCGTGGCAGGGGGTACGATGGCTACACCTTC. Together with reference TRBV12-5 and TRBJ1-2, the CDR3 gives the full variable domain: DARVTQTPRHKVTEMGQEVTMRCQPILGHNTVFWYRQTMMQGLELLAYFRNRAPLDDSGMPKDRFSAEMPDATLATLKIQPSEPRDSAVYFCASGLVTRGRGYDGYTFGSGTRLTVV.

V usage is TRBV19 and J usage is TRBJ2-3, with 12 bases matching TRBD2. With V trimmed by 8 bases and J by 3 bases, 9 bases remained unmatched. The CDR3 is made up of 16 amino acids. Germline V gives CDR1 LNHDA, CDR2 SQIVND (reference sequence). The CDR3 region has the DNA TGTGCCAGTCGGTCTCACGGACTAGCGGGGACAGATACGCAGTATTTT. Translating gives CASRSHGLAGTDTQYF. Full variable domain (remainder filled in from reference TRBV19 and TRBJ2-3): DGGITQSPKYLFRKEGQNVTLSCEQNLNHDAMYWYRQDPGQGLRLIYYSQIVNDFQKGDIAEGYSVSREKKESFPLTVTSAQKNPTAFYLCASRSHGLAGTDTQYFGPGTRLTVL.

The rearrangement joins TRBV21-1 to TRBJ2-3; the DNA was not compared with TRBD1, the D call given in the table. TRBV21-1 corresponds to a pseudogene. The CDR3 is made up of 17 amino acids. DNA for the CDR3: TGTGCCAGCAGCCAATTCTTCCGCGGGACAGGCACAGATACGCAGTATTTT. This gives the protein CASSQFFRGTGTDTQYF.

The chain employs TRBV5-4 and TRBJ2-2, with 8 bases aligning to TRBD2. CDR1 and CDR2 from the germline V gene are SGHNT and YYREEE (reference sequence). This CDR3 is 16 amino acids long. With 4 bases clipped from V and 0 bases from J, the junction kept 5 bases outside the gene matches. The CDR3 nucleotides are TGTGCCAGCAGCCCAACTAGCGGAGCGAACACCGGGGAGCTGTTTTTT. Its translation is CASSPTSGANTGELFF.

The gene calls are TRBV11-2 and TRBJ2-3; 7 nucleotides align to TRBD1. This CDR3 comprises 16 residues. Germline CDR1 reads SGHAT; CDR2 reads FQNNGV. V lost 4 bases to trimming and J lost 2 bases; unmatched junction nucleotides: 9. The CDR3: CASSSQTGFHTDTQYF. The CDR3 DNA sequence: TGTGCCAGCAGCTCCCAGACAGGGTTTCACACAGATACGCAGTATTTT.

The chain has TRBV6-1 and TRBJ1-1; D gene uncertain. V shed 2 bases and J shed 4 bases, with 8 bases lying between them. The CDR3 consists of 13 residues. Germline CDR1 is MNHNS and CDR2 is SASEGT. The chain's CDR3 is CASSEIEGTEAFF. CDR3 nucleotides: TGTGCCAGCAGTGAAATCGAGGGCACTGAAGCTTTCTTT.

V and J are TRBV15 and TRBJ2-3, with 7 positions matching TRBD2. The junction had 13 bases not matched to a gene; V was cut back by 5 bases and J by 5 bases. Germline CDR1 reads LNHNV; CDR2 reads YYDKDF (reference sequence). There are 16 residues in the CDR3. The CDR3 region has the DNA TGTGCCACCAGCCCAAGACAGCGGGGCCTGGGAGATACGCAGTATTTT. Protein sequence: CATSPRQRGLGDTQYF.

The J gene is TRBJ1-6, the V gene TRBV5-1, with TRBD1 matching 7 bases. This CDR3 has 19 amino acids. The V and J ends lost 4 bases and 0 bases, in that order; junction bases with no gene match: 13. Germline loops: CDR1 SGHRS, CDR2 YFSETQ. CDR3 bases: TGCGCCAGCAGCCTGGAAATTCGGACAGGCAGCTCCTATAATTCACCCCTCCACTTT. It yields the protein CASSLEIRTGSSYNSPLHF.

In nucleotides, the CDR3 is TGTGCCAGCAGTGATAGGGACTATCCGGGAAACATTCAGTACTTC. Translated: CASSDRDYPGNIQYF. V is TRBV6-1 and J is TRBJ2-4; 7 bases match TRBD2. Germline CDR1 reads MNHNS; CDR2 reads SASEGT. With V trimmed by 3 bases and J by 6 bases, 8 bases remained unmatched. The CDR3 has 15 amino acids.

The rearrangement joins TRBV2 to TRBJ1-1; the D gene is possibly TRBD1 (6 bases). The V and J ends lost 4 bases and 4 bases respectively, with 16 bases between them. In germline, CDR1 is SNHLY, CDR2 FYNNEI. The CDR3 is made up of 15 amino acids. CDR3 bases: TGTGCCAGCAGTGGTACGGGAGGGGGTATCACTGAAGCTTTCTTT. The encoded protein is CASSGTGGGITEAFF. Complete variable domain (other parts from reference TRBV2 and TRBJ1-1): EPEVTQTPSHQVTQMGQEVILRCVPISNHLYFYWYRQILGQKVEFLVSFYNNEISEKSEIFDDQFSVERPDGSNFTLKIRSTKLEDSAMYFCASSGTGGGITEAFFGQGTRLTVV.

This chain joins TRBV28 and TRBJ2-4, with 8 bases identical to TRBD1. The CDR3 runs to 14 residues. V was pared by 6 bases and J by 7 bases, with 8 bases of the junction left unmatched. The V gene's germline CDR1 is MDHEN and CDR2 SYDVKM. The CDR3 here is CASSLAQGGNIQYF. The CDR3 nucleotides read TGTGCCAGCAGCCTCGCACAGGGGGGCAACATTCAGTACTTC.

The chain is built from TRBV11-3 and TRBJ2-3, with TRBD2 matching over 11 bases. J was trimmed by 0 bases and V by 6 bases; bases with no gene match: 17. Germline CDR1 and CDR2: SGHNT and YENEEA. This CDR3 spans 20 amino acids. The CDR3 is CASSQSGLADFYPSTDTQYF. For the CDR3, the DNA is TGTGCCAGCAGTCAATCGGGACTAGCGGACTTTTACCCTAGCACAGATACGCAGTATTTT.

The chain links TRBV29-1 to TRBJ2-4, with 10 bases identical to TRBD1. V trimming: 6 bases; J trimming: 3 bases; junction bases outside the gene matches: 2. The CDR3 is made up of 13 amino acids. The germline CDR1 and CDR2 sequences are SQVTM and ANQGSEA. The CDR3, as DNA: TGCAGCGTGGACAGGGGGGACAAAAACATTCAGTACTTC. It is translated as CSVDRGDKNIQYF.

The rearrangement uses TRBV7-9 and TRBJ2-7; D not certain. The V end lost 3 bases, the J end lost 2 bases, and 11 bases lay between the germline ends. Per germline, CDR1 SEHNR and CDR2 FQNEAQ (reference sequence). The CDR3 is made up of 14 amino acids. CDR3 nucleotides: TGTGCCAGCAGCTTTGACTTGAGAGCCTACGAGCAGTACTTC. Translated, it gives CASSFDLRAYEQYF.

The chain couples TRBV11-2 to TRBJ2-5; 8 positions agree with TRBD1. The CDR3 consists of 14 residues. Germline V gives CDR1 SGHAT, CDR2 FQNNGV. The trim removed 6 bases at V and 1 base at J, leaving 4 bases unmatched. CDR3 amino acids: CASRQGVSQETQYF. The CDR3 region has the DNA TGTGCCAGCAGACAGGGGGTATCCCAAGAGACCCAGTACTTC.

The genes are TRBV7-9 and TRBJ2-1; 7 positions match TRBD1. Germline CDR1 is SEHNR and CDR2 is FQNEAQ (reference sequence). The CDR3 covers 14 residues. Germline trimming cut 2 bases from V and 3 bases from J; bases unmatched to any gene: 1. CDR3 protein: CASSLRDSYNEQFF. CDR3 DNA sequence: TGTGCCAGCAGCTTACGGGACAGCTACAATGAGCAGTTCTTC.

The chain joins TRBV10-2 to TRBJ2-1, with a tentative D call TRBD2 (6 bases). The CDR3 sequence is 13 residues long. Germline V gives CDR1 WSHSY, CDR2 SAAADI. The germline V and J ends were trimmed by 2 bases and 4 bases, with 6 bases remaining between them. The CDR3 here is CASSEREYNEQFF. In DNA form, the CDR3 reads TGCGCCAGCAGTGAGCGGGAGTACAATGAGCAGTTCTTC.

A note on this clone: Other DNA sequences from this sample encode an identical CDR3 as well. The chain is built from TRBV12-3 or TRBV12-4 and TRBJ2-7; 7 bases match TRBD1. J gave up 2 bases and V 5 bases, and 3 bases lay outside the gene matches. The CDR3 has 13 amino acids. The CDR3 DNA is TGTGCCAGCAGTCCAGGACAGGCCTACGAGCAGTACTTC. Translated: CASSPGQAYEQYF.

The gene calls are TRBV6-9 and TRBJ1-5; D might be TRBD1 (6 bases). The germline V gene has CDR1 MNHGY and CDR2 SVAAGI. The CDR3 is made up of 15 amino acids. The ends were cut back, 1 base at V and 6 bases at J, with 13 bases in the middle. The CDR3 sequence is CASSYYREKGQPQHF. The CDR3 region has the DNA TGTGCCAGCAGTTATTACAGGGAGAAGGGTCAGCCCCAGCATTTT.